The entry below describes one T cell receptor beta chain. The sample originates from a study of blood T cell repertoires in COVID-19. Study overall: From T cells, B-cell-depleted T cells, or PBMCs came the material, which was cDNA or gDNA.

Germline lookup yields CDR1 MDHEN and CDR2 SYDVKM. The V gene lost 8 bases and the J gene lost 0 bases, with 13 bases spanning the gap. CDR3 length equals 14 residues. Sequencing was performed with immunoSEQ multiplex PCR; in TCRdb, only in-frame clones are kept and a portion is missing. The sample contains 360,000 or so clones, around four fifths of which appear only once. Participants reported their clinical history, and cohort assignment relied on those reports. Donors in Cohort 3 counted as recovered after two negative PCRs, clearance, or symptom resolution. The chain joins TRBV28 to TRBJ1-2; D might be TRBD1 (6 bases). Sample: PBMCs or T cells enriched from blood (not recorded which). The origin of this receptor is a woman aged 45-59 years who had recovered from COVID-19. The CDR3 spells CASATGSTNYGYTF. The CDR3, as DNA: TGTGCCAGCGCCACAGGGTCCACTAACTATGGCTACACCTTC.